This T cell receptor beta chain was recorded in a study of shared clonotypes between healthy human individuals. This clone was seen only once. Authors' analysis steps: Filtering was not the same, since immunoSEQ gave junction-only sequences without quality scores. Some clones are missing from TCRdb's copy, which holds only in-frame ones; the method was immunoSEQ multiplex PCR. From that table come the V and J calls and clone size; the DNA was used to work out D and trimming. Altogether about 450,000 clones are present, 79% being singletons, with the ten largest covering 10% to 15%. The V and J ends lost 3 bases and 5 bases respectively, with 5 bases between them. CDR1 GTSNPN and CDR2 SVGIG come from the germline V gene (reference sequence). There are 11 residues in the CDR3.

The receptor's source is a woman aged 35 to 49 in good health. Some clones in this sample may be carry-over from other donors' samples. This chain uses TRBV30 with TRBJ2-1; D is uncertain. Specimen: PBMCs. The CDR3 bases are TGTGCCTGGAGCGGAGACAATGAGCAGTTCTTC. It encodes CAWSGDNEQFF.